Each of the 18 T cell receptor beta chains below was sequenced from the same sample in a study of T cells after yellow fever vaccination. Using its own MiXCR run on the 5' RACE reads, TCRdb lists one record per CDR3 protein. The sample includes around 350,000 distinct CDR3 sequences, over 5% seen only once; the top ten take approximately 16%. The sample in question was PBMCs, obtained 5 days after the yellow fever booster vaccination. These receptors were collected from a young man who received the YFV17D yellow fever vaccine.

About this clonotype: A read error is possible here, since a much larger clone lies one base away. The gene calls are TRBV12-3 or TRBV12-4 and TRBJ2-7; D gene unclear. The CDR3 is made up of 11 amino acids. The V and J ends lost 6 bases and 2 bases respectively, with 5 bases between them. The CDR3 DNA is TGTGCCAGCAGATCCGCCTACGAGCAGTACTTC. As protein: CASRSAYEQYF.

This clonotype has just a few counts. The chain couples TRBV20-1 to TRBJ2-1, with 11 bases lining up with TRBD2. The CDR3 length is 14 residues. From germline, CDR1 is DFQATT and CDR2 SNEGSKA (reference sequence). V gave up 5 bases and J gave up 6 bases; unmatched junction bases: 6. CDR3: CSALLAGGSNEQFF. The CDR3 DNA reads TGCAGTGCTCTTCTAGCGGGAGGAAGCAATGAGCAGTTCTTC.

Many counts were recorded for this clonotype. The chain employs TRBV28 and TRBJ1-2, with TRBD1 as a possible D gene (5 bases). Deletions cut 3 bases from V and 6 bases from J, with 11 bases between. The germline V gene has CDR1 MDHEN and CDR2 SYDVKM. The CDR3 consists of 13 residues. The CDR3 loop reads CASSLRGGDGYTF. The CDR3, as DNA: TGTGCCAGCAGTTTGCGGGGGGGGGATGGCTACACCTTC.

This clonotype was recorded many times. The V gene is TRBV21-1, the J gene TRBJ2-7; the table assigns TRBD2, which was not confirmed against the DNA. TRBV21-1 represents a pseudogene. There are 13 residues in the CDR3. The CDR3 DNA reads TGTGCCAGCAGCCCCGAGGGTTTCTACGAGCAGTACTTC. Translation gives CASSPEGFYEQYF.

The chain links TRBV4-2 to TRBJ1-5; D is undetermined. The CDR3 covers 15 residues. Trimming removed 10 bases from V and 0 bases from J, with 16 bases in between. CDR1 and CDR2 (germline): LGHNA, YNFKEQ. As DNA, the CDR3 is TGTGCCATCGGCCCCTGGGTAAATAGCAATCAGCCCCAGCATTTT. This translates into CAIGPWVNSNQPQHF.

The J gene is TRBJ1-1, the V gene TRBV12-3 or TRBV12-4; a possible D gene is TRBD1 (6 bases). Trimming shortened V by 7 bases and J by 4 bases, and 16 bases separated the two germline ends. CDR3 size: 14 residues. CDR3 sequence (DNA): TGTGCCAGCACCACCGGGGGGCCGGGCACTGAAGCTTTCTTT. Its translation: CASTTGGPGTEAFF.

This clonotype has a handful of counts. The chain combines TRBV20-1 with TRBJ2-1, with D possibly matching TRBD2 (6 bases). The CDR3 loop spans 16 amino acids. Trimming removed 0 bases from V and 0 bases from J, with 12 bases in between. The V gene's germline CDR1 is DFQATT and CDR2 SNEGSKA (reference sequence). CDR3 nucleotides: TGCAGTGCTAGAGATCCCCTAGCGAGCTCCTACAATGAGCAGTTCTTC. Amino acid sequence: CSARDPLASSYNEQFF.

V and J are TRBV11-1 and TRBJ2-1; 7 positions agree with TRBD2. V lost 1 base and J lost 2; bases outside the gene matches: 14. The CDR3 spans 19 residues. Germline V lookup: CDR1 SGHAT, CDR2 FQDESV (reference sequence). This chain's CDR3 is CASSLDAGTKTATYNEQFF. CDR3 DNA sequence: TGTGCCAGCAGCTTAGATGCTGGGACTAAGACAGCTACCTACAATGAGCAGTTCTTC.

This clonotype showed up many times. The gene calls are TRBV20-1 and TRBJ1-1; D is ambiguous. The V end was cut by 7 bases, the J end by 0 bases, with 12 bases between. Germline CDR1 is DFQATT and CDR2 is SNEGSKA (reference sequence). The length of the CDR3 is 13 residues. The CDR3 nucleotides are TGCAGTGTCCGGTTTGCCTTGAACACTGAAGCTTTCTTT. Translated: CSVRFALNTEAFF.

This clonotype occurred a few times. The chain recombines TRBV23-1 with TRBJ2-1, with 9 bases fitting TRBD1. TRBV23-1 is annotated as an ORF whose role is uncertain. V gave up 3 bases and J gave up 0 bases; unmatched junction bases: 18. The CDR3 spans 21 residues. CDR3 bases: TGCGCCAGCAGTCAGTCCTACTACCCTCGAGGGACAGGGACCTCCTACAATGAGCAGTTCTTC. Translated, it gives CASSQSYYPRGTGTSYNEQFF.

In its sample, this clonotype was seen a few times. The V call is TRBV18, the J call TRBJ2-1; 12 positions match TRBD2. J gave up 1 base and V 3 bases, and 4 bases lay outside the gene matches. Germline V CDR1 and CDR2: KGHSH, LQKENI. This CDR3 spans 17 amino acids. The CDR3 DNA reads as TGTGCCAGCTCACCCCGGACTAGCGGGATTTCCTACAATGAGCAGTTCTTC. Residues: CASSPRTSGISYNEQFF. Filled out from reference TRBV18 and TRBJ2-1, the complete variable domain reads NAGVMQNPRHLVRRRGQEARLRCSPMKGHSHVYWYRQLPEEGLKFMVYLQKENIIDESGMPKERFSAEFPKEGPSILRIQQVVRGDSAAYFCASSPRTSGISYNEQFFGPGTRLTVL.

This clonotype was detected a few times. The CDR3 is CASSLGGWWDTGELFF. CDR3 sequence (DNA): TGTGCCAGCAGCTTAGGTGGCTGGTGGGACACCGGGGAGCTGTTTTTT. This chain links TRBV11-2 with TRBJ2-2; no firm D call. CDR1 and CDR2 from the germline V gene are SGHAT and FQNNGV. V was cut by 1 base and J by 3 bases, with 12 bases left in between. There are 16 residues in the CDR3.

This clonotype occurred many times. V and J are TRBV5-6 and TRBJ1-2; a weak D match, TRBD1 (5 bases). V was cut by 0 bases and J by 5 bases, with 14 bases left in between. CDR1 is SGHDT and CDR2 is YYEEEE in the germline V gene. This CDR3 has 15 residues. CDR3 region: CASSLGPGLSYGYTF. In nucleotides, the CDR3 is TGTGCCAGCAGCTTGGGGCCAGGGTTGTCGTATGGCTACACCTTC.

This sequence joins TRBV20-1 and TRBJ2-5; 8 bases fit TRBD2. CDR1 is DFQATT, CDR2 SNEGSKA, per germline (reference sequence). This CDR3 has 16 residues. In DNA form, the CDR3 reads TGCTGCGCCGGCGACACCTGGCGGGAGGTCCAAGAGACCCAGTACTTC. This encodes CCAGDTWREVQETQYF.

This clonotype has only a few counts. V gene TRBV4-3 combines with J gene TRBJ1-4; D is unresolved. V gave up 3 bases and J gave up 8 bases, with 16 bases separating them. Germline CDR1 reads LGHNA; CDR2 reads YSLEER. This CDR3 contains 15 residues. The CDR3 region has the DNA TGCGCCAGCAGCCATGGTCCCAAGGAAGCAGAAAAACTGTTTTTT. It yields the protein CASSHGPKEAEKLFF.

Many counts were recorded for this clonotype. CDR3 in amino acids: CASSQSYHEQFF. CDR3 nucleotides: TGCGCCAGCAGTCAGTCATACCATGAGCAGTTCTTC. The gene calls are TRBV23-1 and TRBJ2-1; no clear D gene. TRBV23-1 counts as an open reading frame of uncertain function. CDR3 length: 12 amino acids. Trimming took 3 bases from V and 8 from J, leaving 8 bases between them.

This clonotype was counted a few times. V gene TRBV5-1 combines with J gene TRBJ2-1; 8 positions match TRBD2. The V gene end was trimmed by 0 bases and the J gene end by 8 bases; junction bases not matched to a gene: 1. The CDR3 contains 13 residues. Germline V lookup: CDR1 SGHRS, CDR2 YFSETQ. In DNA form, the CDR3 reads TGCGCCAGCAGCTTGGCAGCGGGAGATGAGCAGTTCTTC. It encodes CASSLAAGDEQFF.

The chain links TRBV5-1 to TRBJ2-6, with D perhaps matching TRBD1 (5 bases). The V and J ends lost 5 bases and 4 bases respectively, with 10 bases between them. The CDR3 has 14 amino acids. CDR1 and CDR2 from the germline V gene are SGHRS and YFSETQ. CDR3 DNA sequence: TGCGCCAGCAGAGTAGGGGCGGGGGCCAACGTCCTGACTTTC. Its protein is CASRVGAGANVLTF. Complete variable domain (other parts from reference TRBV5-1 and TRBJ2-6): KAGVTQTPRYLIKTRGQQVTLSCSPISGHRSVSWYQQTPGQGLQFLFEYFSETQRNKGNFPGRFSGRQFSNSRSEMNVSTLELGDSALYLCASRVGAGANVLTFGAGSRLTVL.